Shown below are 26 T cell receptor beta chains from a single sample sequenced in a study of shared clonotypes between healthy human individuals. The assay was immunoSEQ multiplex PCR, and TCRdb's table has in-frame clones only and misses some. Among about 1 million clones listed, roughly 80% were seen once. Sample: memory CD4+ T cells sorted from blood. The subset: CD45RA-negative fraction. These receptor sequences come from a man aged 18 to 35 in good health.

The gene calls are TRBV5-4 and TRBJ2-3, with 13 bases identical to TRBD2. This CDR3 is built from 16 residues. After removal of 4 bases from V and 3 bases from J, the junction contained 5 bases not matched to a gene. Germline V gene data show CDR1 as SGHNT and CDR2 as YYREEE (reference sequence). The CDR3 here is CASSARTSGSTDTQYF. CDR3 bases: TGTGCCAGCAGCGCTAGGACTAGCGGGAGTACAGATACGCAGTATTTT. Using reference TRBV5-4 and TRBJ2-3 for the parts outside the CDR3, the full variable domain is ETGVTQSPTHLIKTRGQQVTLRCSSQSGHNTVSWYQQALGQGPQFIFQYYREEENGRGNFPPRFSGLQFPNYSSELNVNALELDDSALYLCASSARTSGSTDTQYFGPGTRLTVL.

A single count supports this clone. This sequence joins TRBV5-4 and TRBJ2-3; TRBD1 matches 7 bases. Germline-derived CDR1 and CDR2 are SGHNT and YYREEE (reference sequence). V lost 4 bases and J lost 0; bases outside the gene matches: 8. The CDR3 extends over 16 amino acids. Written as DNA, the CDR3 is TGTGCCAGCAGCACCAGACAGGGCGATAGCACAGATACGCAGTATTTT. Translated: CASSTRQGDSTDTQYF.

This chain uses TRBV6-5 with TRBJ1-2; D is undetermined. Germline V lookup: CDR1 MNHEY, CDR2 SVGAGI. The CDR3 has 15 residues. Trimming removed 1 base at V and 6 bases at J, with 15 bases between. The CDR3 reads CASSYYAEGGDGYTF. The CDR3, as DNA: TGTGCCAGCAGTTACTACGCAGAAGGTGGGGATGGCTACACCTTC.

Comments on this clone: A much larger clonotype is one base distant, so this may be a read error. Distinct nucleotide sequences in the sample also encode this CDR3. The chain combines TRBV27 with TRBJ1-5; D is undetermined. V lost 2 bases to trimming and J lost 2 bases, with 4 bases between them. This CDR3 spans 13 amino acids. Germline CDR1 MNHEY, CDR2 SMNVEV (reference sequence). DNA of the CDR3: TGTGCCAGCAGTTTAAGGGGCAATCAGCCCCAGCATTTT. Protein product: CASSLRGNQPQHF.

The chain couples TRBV2 to TRBJ1-2, with D possibly matching TRBD1 (6 bases). Germline-derived CDR1 and CDR2 are SNHLY and FYNNEI. Trimming removed 6 bases from V and 11 bases from J, with 16 bases in between. The CDR3 runs 12 residues. The CDR3 is CASRDSGQRYTF. In DNA form, the CDR3 reads TGTGCCAGCAGGGACAGCGGTCAAAGGTACACCTTC.

The rearrangement joins TRBV18 to TRBJ2-5, with 9 bases fitting TRBD1. Germline-derived CDR1 and CDR2 are KGHSH and LQKENI. This CDR3 has 15 residues. The V and J ends lost 2 bases and 5 bases, in that order; junction bases with no gene match: 6. The CDR3 nucleotides are TGTGCCAGCTCACCAACACAGGGGGCACAGGAGACCCAGTACTTC. Translated, it gives CASSPTQGAQETQYF.

The chain joins TRBV15 to TRBJ1-4, with D maybe TRBD1 (5 bases). The V end lost 2 bases, the J end lost 6 bases, and 10 bases lay between the germline ends. Germline loops: CDR1 LNHNV, CDR2 YYDKDF (reference sequence). The CDR3 length is 14 residues. The DNA of the CDR3 is TGTGCCACCAGCAGACAAGGGGATGATGAAAAACTGTTTTTT. This encodes CATSRQGDDEKLFF. The entire variable domain, with the rest obtained from reference TRBV15 and TRBJ1-4, is as follows: DAMVIQNPRYQVTQFGKPVTLSCSQTLNHNVMYWYQQKSSQAPKLLFHYYDKDFNNEADTPDNFQSRRPNTSFCFLDIRSPGLGDTAMYLCATSRQGDDEKLFFGSGTQLSVL.

The chain recombines TRBV7-2 with TRBJ2-7, with unresolved D. Germline V gene sequence: CDR1 SGHTA, CDR2 FQGNSA. The CDR3 consists of 14 residues. Trimming left V 5 bases short and J 2 bases short, with 13 bases between. In DNA, the CDR3 is TGTGCCAGCAGCCCTGATTACGGAACCTACGAGCAGTACTTC. This translates into CASSPDYGTYEQYF.

The chain couples TRBV5-8 to TRBJ1-2; D gene uncertain. V dropped 6 bases and J dropped 0 bases, with 15 bases sitting between them. Germline CDR1 and CDR2: SGHTS and YDEGEE. This CDR3 comprises 15 residues. DNA of the CDR3: TGTGCCAGCACAAGAAGCAGATCTGCTAACTATGGCTACACCTTC. This translates into CASTRSRSANYGYTF. Supplemented by reference TRBV5-8 and TRBJ1-2, the full variable domain reads EAGVTQSPTHLIKTRGQQATLRCSPISGHTSVYWYQQALGLGLQFLLWYDEGEERNRGNFPPRFSGRQFPNYSSELNVNALELEDSALYLCASTRSRSANYGYTFGSGTRLTVV.

This sequence joins TRBV18 and TRBJ2-5; D gene uncertain. The V and J ends lost 1 base and 2 bases respectively, with 8 bases between them. The germline V gene has CDR1 KGHSH and CDR2 LQKENI. The CDR3 covers 14 residues. The CDR3 protein is CASSPLARQETQYF. CDR3 nucleotide sequence: TGTGCCAGCTCACCACTAGCCAGGCAAGAGACCCAGTACTTC.

The genes are TRBV11-2 and TRBJ2-7; 9 positions match TRBD1. The length of the CDR3 is 14 residues. Looked up from germline, CDR1 is SGHAT and CDR2 is FQNNGV. V was pared by 5 bases and J by 6 bases, with 8 bases of the junction left unmatched. CDR3 sequence reads: CASSPRTGAPEQYF. The CDR3 DNA reads as TGTGCCAGCAGCCCCCGGACAGGGGCCCCCGAGCAGTACTTC. Full variable domain (outside the CDR3, taken from reference TRBV11-2 and TRBJ2-7): EAGVAQSPRYKIIEKRQSVAFWCNPISGHATLYWYQQILGQGPKLLIQFQNNGVVDDSQLPKDRFSAERLKGVDSTLKIQPAKLEDSAVYLCASSPRTGAPEQYFGPGTRLTVT.

As concerns this clone: This same CDR3 is encoded by further DNA sequences in the sample. CDR3 protein: CASSSTGANTGELFF. In DNA form, the CDR3 reads TGCGCCAGCAGCTCCACCGGGGCAAACACCGGGGAGCTGTTTTTT. The chain links TRBV5-1 to TRBJ2-2; the D gene could be TRBD1 or TRBD2 (5 bases each). V lost 3 bases and J lost 2, with 11 bases in between. CDR3 length equals 15 residues. The germline gives CDR1 SGHRS, CDR2 YFSETQ.

This clone appeared a single time. Other DNA variants within this sample encode the same CDR3. The gene calls are TRBV28 and TRBJ1-2, with TRBD1 matching 7 bases. The CDR3 runs 13 residues. In germline, CDR1 is MDHEN, CDR2 SYDVKM. With V trimmed by 6 bases and J by 5 bases, 6 bases remained unmatched. CDR3 sequence reads: CASRSDRRYGYTF. The CDR3 DNA follows: TGTGCCAGCAGATCGGACAGGCGTTATGGCTACACCTTC.

V is TRBV5-1 and J is TRBJ1-2; unclear D gene. The V gene lost 1 base and the J gene lost 5 bases, with 6 bases spanning the gap. Germline values: CDR1 SGHRS, CDR2 YFSETQ. This CDR3 has 12 amino acids. The DNA for the CDR3 is TGCGCCAGCAGCTTGACGGGATATGGCTACACCTTC. Residues: CASSLTGYGYTF.

The chain recombines TRBV20-1 with TRBJ2-1, with D perhaps TRBD1 or TRBD2 (5 bases each). Looked up from germline, CDR1 is DFQATT and CDR2 is SNEGSKA (reference sequence). The CDR3 length is 11 residues. Trimming removed 6 bases at V and 8 bases at J, with 11 bases between. CDR3 sequence reads: CSARRDHEQFF. The CDR3 nucleotides are TGCAGTGCACGCAGGGACCATGAGCAGTTCTTC.

This clone was seen a single time. V and J are TRBV5-6 and TRBJ2-5, with 8 bases lining up with TRBD1. V was clipped by 7 bases and J by 5 bases; unmatched bases: 10. CDR1 is SGHDT and CDR2 is YYEEEE in the germline V gene. The CDR3 totals 14 residues. The CDR3 DNA sequence: TGTGCCAGCTGGGGCAGGGGGCTTCACGAGACCCAGTACTTC. It translates to CASWGRGLHETQYF.

The chain employs TRBV4-1 and TRBJ2-7, with no clear D. CDR1 is MGHRA and CDR2 is YSYEKL in the germline V gene. The CDR3 runs 14 residues. Trimming shortened V by 5 bases and J by 4 bases, and 15 bases separated the two germline ends. The DNA of the CDR3 is TGCGCCAGCAGCTTGTATCCAGGAGTATACGAGCAGTACTTC. Translation: CASSLYPGVYEQYF.

The chain couples TRBV6-5 to TRBJ2-4, with D possibly being TRBD1 (5 bases). The CDR3 covers 11 residues. V was cut by 7 bases and J by 8 bases, with 9 bases left in between. Germline values: CDR1 MNHEY, CDR2 SVGAGI. In DNA form, the CDR3 reads TGTGCCAGCATCCAAGGGGACATTCAGTACTTC. It yields the protein CASIQGDIQYF.

This chain uses TRBV29-1 with TRBJ2-3, with D perhaps matching TRBD2 (6 bases). Germline V CDR1 and CDR2: SQVTM, ANQGSEA. The CDR3 has 12 amino acids. Trimming stripped 7 bases from V and 5 bases from J, with 13 bases between. This CDR3 is CSERESGDTQYF. In DNA, the CDR3 is TGCAGCGAACGGGAGTCGGGAGATACGCAGTATTTT.

V is TRBV7-2 and J is TRBJ2-3; possibly TRBD1 for D (6 bases). The CDR3 totals 14 residues. Germline CDR1 and CDR2: SGHTA and FQGNSA. With 6 bases removed from V and 7 bases from J, the gap between germline ends came to 17 bases. CDR3 sequence: CASRPPQGIHTQYF. In nucleotides, the CDR3 is TGTGCCAGCAGACCCCCCCAGGGGATTCATACGCAGTATTTT.

Comments on this clone: The identical CDR3 is also encoded by other nucleotide sequences in the sample. The rearrangement joins TRBV2 to TRBJ2-2; no definite D call. V lost 4 bases and J 1 base, leaving 4 bases between the germline ends. CDR1 is SNHLY, CDR2 FYNNEI, per germline. The CDR3 contains 13 residues. This CDR3 reads CASSAENTGELFF. CDR3 DNA sequence: TGTGCCAGCAGTGCGGAGAACACCGGGGAGCTGTTTTTT.

The CDR3, as DNA: TGCGCCAGCAGCTTGTTCTCTCTAGCCCAAGAGACCCAGTACTTC. Translation: CASSLFSLAQETQYF. The chain recombines TRBV5-1 with TRBJ2-5, with D possibly matching TRBD2 (5 bases). V lost 1 base and J lost 1, with 11 bases in between. In germline, CDR1 is SGHRS, CDR2 YFSETQ. The length of the CDR3 is 15 residues.

The chain combines TRBV2 with TRBJ1-5; TRBD1 matches at 7 bases. Germline CDR1 and CDR2: SNHLY and FYNNEI. The CDR3 covers 15 residues. The V gene end was trimmed by 8 bases and the J gene end by 5 bases; junction bases not matched to a gene: 12. The CDR3 sequence: CASSTQTGIYQPQHF. DNA of the CDR3: TGTGCCAGCTCTACCCAGACAGGGATTTATCAGCCCCAGCATTTT.

A note on this clone: Distinct nucleotide sequences in the sample also encode this CDR3. The V gene is TRBV7-2, the J gene TRBJ1-2; the match to TRBD1 covers 10 bases. The CDR3 is made up of 13 amino acids. V shed 5 bases, J shed 7 bases, and the junction held 4 bases outside the gene matches. Germline CDR1 reads SGHTA; CDR2 reads FQGNSA. In nucleotides, the CDR3 is TGTGCCAGCAGCCCCGGACAGGGGGGTGGCTACACCTTC. It is translated as CASSPGQGGGYTF.

The chain recombines TRBV9 with TRBJ1-4, with D possibly TRBD1 on 5 matching bases. CDR1 is SGDLS, CDR2 YYNGEE, per germline. The CDR3 covers 15 residues. With 3 bases removed from V and 3 bases from J, the gap between germline ends came to 12 bases. The CDR3 loop is CASSERGAPNEKLFF. CDR3 in DNA: TGTGCCAGCAGCGAACGAGGGGCGCCTAATGAAAAACTGTTTTTT.

This clone is medium-sized. The chain has TRBV4-2 and TRBJ2-7, with TRBD2 identical over 7 bases. Losses at the gene ends were 4 bases for V and 4 bases for J; bases not matched to a gene: 10. This CDR3 has 15 residues. CDR1 is LGHNA and CDR2 is YNFKEQ in the germline V gene. The CDR3: CASSRTGTTEYEQYF. The CDR3 bases are TGTGCCAGCAGCCGCACCGGGACTACCGAATACGAGCAGTACTTC.